This is a list of T cell receptor beta chains from one sample in a study of cytomegalovirus exposure and HLA in healthy donors. Measured with immunoSEQ multiplex PCR; TCRdb has only the in-frame clones, and not every one. The sample shows more than 60,000 clones, around four fifths of them seen only once. The material sequenced was PBMCs. The source is a woman aged 30 to 39 in good health and CMV-seronegative. The CDR3 runs from the conserved cysteine through the conserved F or W. The order of the fields is clone size, V gene, D gene, J gene, CDR3 protein, CDR3 DNA. D genes are given only for firm matches. The size field is filled for only some rows; it gives once, few, many or a size class.

NA,TRBV5-5,TRBD2,TRBJ2-1,CASSLGTSGGREQFF,TGTGCCAGCAGCTTAGGGACTAGCGGGGGGCGGGAGCAGTTCTTC
NA,TRBV5-1,TRBD1,TRBJ1-1,CASSLEGAGTEAFF,TGCGCCAGCAGCTTGGAGGGGGCAGGCACTGAAGCTTTCTTT
NA,TRBV7-2,NA,TRBJ2-2,CASSPVFSGELFF,TGTGCCAGCAGCCCGGTCTTCTCCGGGGAGCTGTTTTTT
NA,TRBV7-2,NA,TRBJ1-2,CASSGTGTGGYGYTF,TGTGCCAGCAGCGGAACAGGGACGGGGGGCTATGGCTACACCTTC
NA,TRBV19,NA,TRBJ1-4,CASSTNAPGANEKLFF,TGTGCCAGTAGTACTAATGCACCAGGGGCGAATGAAAAACTGTTTTTT
NA,TRBV19,TRBD1,TRBJ1-2,CASSPTQGARYGYTF,TGTGCCAGTAGTCCAACACAGGGGGCTAGATATGGCTACACCTTC
few,TRBV6-6,NA,TRBJ1-4,CASSPGQLNEKLFF,TGTGCCAGCAGTCCGGGACAACTTAATGAAAAACTGTTTTTT
NA,TRBV5-8,NA,TRBJ2-3,CASSSGTPADTQYF,TGTGCCAGCAGCTCAGGGACACCAGCCGATACGCAGTATTTT
once,TRBV4-3,TRBD1,TRBJ1-4,CASSQDLGGAGEKLFF,TGCGCCAGCAGCCAAGATCTAGGGGGCGCAGGCGAAAAACTGTTTTTT
NA,TRBV6-4,NA,TRBJ1-1,CASSVQGGTEAFF,TGTGCCAGCAGCGTTCAGGGTGGCACTGAAGCTTTCTTT
NA,TRBV27,TRBD1,TRBJ1-2,CASSPGGQNYGYTF,TGTGCCAGCTCCCCAGGGGGCCAAAACTATGGCTACACCTTC
NA,TRBV11-3,TRBD2,TRBJ2-5,CASSKGDYPSGTQYF,TGTGCCAGCAGCAAAGGGGACTACCCAAGTGGGACCCAGTACTTC
NA,TRBV29-1,TRBD1,TRBJ1-2,CSVEDNRGRGESEYGYTF,TGCAGCGTTGAAGATAACCGGGGCAGGGGGGAATCGGAGTATGGCTACACCTTC
NA,TRBV5-5,NA,TRBJ1-2,CASSPSLTEDYGYTF,TGTGCCAGCAGCCCGTCCTTGACGGAGGACTATGGCTACACCTTC
NA,TRBV2,TRBD2,TRBJ2-5,CASGGGASGQETQYF,TGTGCCAGCGGAGGAGGGGCTAGCGGCCAAGAGACCCAGTACTTC
NA,TRBV5-8,NA,TRBJ2-2,CASGPGVRNTGELFF,TGTGCCAGCGGTCCAGGGGTCCGAAACACCGGGGAGCTGTTTTTT
NA,TRBV11-2,NA,TRBJ2-7,CASRTTTGGYEQYF,TGTGCCAGCAGAACCACCACAGGCGGCTACGAGCAGTACTTC